This T cell receptor (beta chain) was found in a study of T cells in Graves' hyperthyroidism and ophthalmopathy. Turning to the study itself: Peripheral blood samples were taken at initial diagnosis, prior to any treatment.

Study-level points and caveats: A model of 13 V-J pairs discriminated ophthalmopathy from stable hyperthyroidism. Blood also held most thyroid clonotypes expanded beyond 0.001.

This clonotype has at least ten counts. Its specificity is unknown. The CDR3 extends over 14 amino acids. The germline V gene has CDR1 MDHEN and CDR2 SYDVKM. Trimming cost V 6 bases and J 8 bases; bases outside gene matches: 8. Template material for amplifying TCR beta CDR3 regions consisted of RNA transcripts. The HTBI primer set drove a first-round RT-PCR of the TCR CDR3. TCRdb reprocessed the multiplex PCR reads via MiXCR and lists one record per CDR3 protein. The sample lists about 560,000 distinct CDR3 sequences; 16% were seen once. Specimen: blood. The rearrangement joins TRBV28 to TRBJ2-1; 9 nucleotides line up with TRBD2. The TCR sequence derives from a woman aged 18-29 years with Graves' hyperthyroidism. As DNA, the CDR3 is TGTGCCAGCAGCTCTAGCGGGATCACCGATGAGCAGTTCTTC. It codes for CASSSSGITDEQFF.